The 27 T cell receptor beta chains below were found in one sample sequenced in a study of CD8 T cells in ankylosing spondylitis. TCRdb reanalysed the 5' RACE reads using MiXCR and keeps one entry per CDR3 protein. The sample yields around 300,000 distinct CDR3 sequences, approximately 10% seen once. Sequencing used blood, either unsorted or a sorted T cell fraction (not recorded which). Source of these receptors: a female donor with ankylosing spondylitis or in good health (not recorded which).

This clonotype occurred many times. Mismatch with germline at one junction end may stem from a read error. CDR3: CASGPLAGVSSEQYF. The CDR3 region has the DNA TGTGCCAGCGGGCCTTTAGCGGGAGTTTCCTCCGAGCAGTACTTC. The rearrangement links TRBV12-3 or TRBV12-4 to TRBJ2-7; 9 positions agree with TRBD2. This CDR3 region has 15 residues.

In this sample, this clonotype turned up a few times. The rearrangement links TRBV19 to TRBJ1-2; D ambiguous. The length of the CDR3 is 10 residues. Trimming removed 7 bases at V and 8 bases at J, with 8 bases between. Germline loops: CDR1 LNHDA, CDR2 SQIVND (reference sequence). The CDR3 loop is CASNRNGYTF. The CDR3 nucleotides read TGTGCCAGTAATCGGAACGGCTACACCTTC.

The V and J genes are TRBV20-1 and TRBJ2-1; no clear D. Germline lookup yields CDR1 DFQATT and CDR2 SNEGSKA (reference sequence). The CDR3 is 11 amino acids. V lost 2 bases and J 9 bases, leaving 8 bases between the germline ends. The CDR3 nucleotides are TGCAGTGCTAGAAAGGATGGTGAGCAGTTCTTC. This gives the protein CSARKDGEQFF.

This clonotype was found many times. The chain has TRBV7-2 and TRBJ2-2; D is possibly TRBD1 or TRBD2 (5 bases each). V was clipped by 6 bases and J by 2 bases, with 16 bases between them. The CDR3 contains 16 residues. Per the germline V gene, CDR1 is SGHTA and CDR2 is FQGNSA. The chain's CDR3 is CASSWPGPGNTGELFF. DNA of the CDR3: TGTGCCAGCAGTTGGCCGGGGCCCGGCAACACCGGGGAGCTGTTTTTT. Based on the CDR3 plus reference TRBV7-2 and TRBJ2-2, the full variable domain is GAGVSQSPSNKVTEKGKDVELRCDPISGHTALYWYRQSLGQGLEFLIYFQGNSAPDKSGLPSDRFSAERTGGSVSTLTIQRTQQEDSAVYLCASSWPGPGNTGELFFGEGSRLTVL.

Note on this clonotype: The final CDR3 position lacks the conserved phenylalanine or tryptophan, pointing to a likely read error. The chain links TRBV3-1 to TRBJ1-6; perhaps TRBD1 as D (5 bases). Germline lookup yields CDR1 LGHDT and CDR2 YNNKEL (reference sequence). The length of the CDR3 is 14 residues. V lost 0 bases and J lost 10, with 10 bases in between. CDR3 protein: CASSQDRGYSPLHL. CDR3 coding DNA: TGTGCCAGCAGCCAAGATAGGGGATACTCACCCCTCCACCTT.

This clonotype appeared many times. This rearrangement joins TRBV30 to TRBJ2-1, with 8 bases matching TRBD2. This CDR3 spans 18 amino acids. Germline lookup yields CDR1 GTSNPN and CDR2 SVGIG (reference sequence). Losses at the gene ends were 1 base for V and 5 bases for J; bases not matched to a gene: 16. The CDR3 nucleotides are TGTGCCTGGAGTGATTCGCCCCCTGGGCTAGCGGGCAACAATGAGCAGTTCTTC. Protein: CAWSDSPPGLAGNNEQFF.

This clonotype was seen many times. The V call is TRBV20-1, the J call TRBJ2-7; D remains unclear. The CDR3 contains 14 residues. CDR1 is DFQATT, CDR2 SNEGSKA, per germline (reference sequence). Trimming cost V 0 bases and J 6 bases, with 15 bases left between them. CDR3 bases: TGCAGTGCTAGAGATTCTGACCGAACCCCCGAGCAGTACTTC. Amino acid sequence: CSARDSDRTPEQYF.

This clonotype was detected ten times or more. The chain employs TRBV20-1 and TRBJ2-5; 7 nucleotides align to TRBD1. Germline lookup yields CDR1 DFQATT and CDR2 SNEGSKA (reference sequence). Trimming removed 2 bases from V and 5 bases from J; junction bases left unmatched: 11. The CDR3 loop spans 15 amino acids. CDR3 in DNA: TGCAGTGCTAGATCGGGGACAGCCATTCGGGAGACCCAGTACTTC. Amino acids: CSARSGTAIRETQYF.

This clonotype was seen at least ten times. The chain uses TRBV5-1 and TRBJ1-1; a weak D match, TRBD1 (5 bases). V dropped 3 bases and J dropped 8 bases, with 14 bases sitting between them. The CDR3 totals 13 residues. CDR1 and CDR2 from the germline V gene are SGHRS and YFSETQ. The CDR3 DNA is TGCGCCAGCAGCTCCGGCAGCCGGGGCGAAGCTTTCTTT. It codes for CASSSGSRGEAFF.

This clonotype was found a few times. This chain uses TRBV20-1 with TRBJ2-1; D is possibly TRBD1 (5 bases). This CDR3 contains 11 residues. Germline V gene lookup returns CDR1 DFQATT and CDR2 SNEGSKA (reference sequence). The CDR3 is CSLTVYNEQFF. The CDR3 region has the DNA TGCAGCCTGACAGTTTACAATGAGCAGTTCTTC.

This clonotype came up many times. The chain's CDR3 is CASSLAGFSTDTQYF. CDR3 bases: TGCGCCAGCAGCTTGGCAGGGTTCAGCACAGATACGCAGTATTTT. This chain links TRBV5-1 with TRBJ2-3; D possibly corresponds to TRBD1 (5 bases). The CDR3 spans 15 residues. V gave up 0 bases and J gave up 0 bases, with 8 bases separating them. Germline V CDR1 and CDR2: SGHRS, YFSETQ.

The table lists this clonotype with many counts. The chain uses TRBV20-1 and TRBJ2-3, with D maybe TRBD2 (5 bases). The germline gives CDR1 DFQATT, CDR2 SNEGSKA (reference sequence). This CDR3 has 16 amino acids. Trimming took 6 bases from V and 3 from J, leaving 22 bases between them. CDR3 coding DNA: TGCAGTGCCGACTCCCATCGGGGTATTCGGACAGATACGCAGTATTTT. Protein product: CSADSHRGIRTDTQYF.

This clonotype was recorded only once. The chain carries TRBV28 and TRBJ2-3; TRBD2 matches 15 bases. This CDR3 is built from 16 residues. V was clipped by 5 bases and J by 6 bases; unmatched bases: 6. Germline V gives CDR1 MDHEN, CDR2 SYDVKM. The CDR3 sequence: CASSGGLAGGYDTQYF. Here the CDR3 DNA reads TGTGCCAGCAGTGGGGGACTAGCGGGGGGTTATGATACGCAGTATTTT.

This clonotype came up many times. This rearrangement joins TRBV12-3 or TRBV12-4 to TRBJ2-2; 7 bases agree with TRBD1. V trimming: 6 bases; J trimming: 5 bases; junction bases outside the gene matches: 9. The CDR3 loop spans 15 amino acids. In DNA form, the CDR3 reads TGTGCCAGCAGGGGGACAGTTCAGCCAACCGGGGAGCTGTTTTTT. Translated, it gives CASRGTVQPTGELFF.

The chain employs TRBV29-1 and TRBJ1-3; unclear D gene. Germline lookup yields CDR1 SQVTM and CDR2 ANQGSEA. The CDR3 runs to 11 residues. V dropped 5 bases and J dropped 4 bases, with 6 bases sitting between them. The CDR3 nucleotides read TGCAGCGTTCACCAGGGAAACACCATATATTTT. It codes for CSVHQGNTIYF.

This clonotype has more than one count but fewer than ten. The rearrangement links TRBV7-2 to TRBJ2-2; 12 positions agree with TRBD2. The germline gives CDR1 SGHTA, CDR2 FQGNSA. V dropped 1 base and J dropped 6; count of bases not matched to a gene: 0. This CDR3 contains 15 residues. The CDR3 coding sequence is TGTGCCAGCAGCTTAGGACTAGCGGGAGCCGGGGAGCTGTTTTTT. Its protein product is CASSLGLAGAGELFF.

This clonotype has at least ten counts. V gene TRBV20-1 combines with J gene TRBJ1-5; 7 nucleotides agree with TRBD1. Germline V gene data show CDR1 as DFQATT and CDR2 as SNEGSKA (reference sequence). Trimming took 6 bases from V and 6 from J; bases not matched to a gene: 8. This CDR3 region has 13 residues. CDR3 residues: CSALTSGGQPQHF. In nucleotides, the CDR3 is TGCAGTGCCCTAACGTCAGGGGGTCAGCCCCAGCATTTT.

This clonotype was seen many times. The J gene is TRBJ2-2, the V gene TRBV12-3 or TRBV12-4, with 10 bases aligning to TRBD2. The CDR3 length is 14 residues. After removal of 7 bases from V and 5 bases from J, the junction contained 4 bases not matched to a gene. The chain's CDR3 is CASTSGSGTGELFF. CDR3 sequence (DNA): TGTGCCAGCACTAGCGGGAGCGGGACCGGGGAGCTGTTTTTT.

The chain combines TRBV6-5 with TRBJ2-7, with TRBD2 identical over 8 bases. V lost 4 bases, J lost 0 bases, and 8 bases stayed unmatched. CDR1 and CDR2 (germline): MNHEY, SVGAGI. The CDR3 has 16 amino acids. As DNA, the CDR3 is TGTGCCAGCAGTTCCCCCGCGGGAGGTAGCTCCTACGAGCAGTACTTC. Amino acids: CASSSPAGGSSYEQYF.

This clonotype was counted many times. The V call is TRBV7-2, the J call TRBJ1-5; D is unclear. There are 15 residues in the CDR3. The germline CDR1 and CDR2 sequences are SGHTA and FQGNSA. V was pared by 1 base and J by 3 bases, with 10 bases between. The CDR3 DNA reads TGTGCCAGCAGCTTAGTGGACGGATACAATCAGCCCCAGCATTTT. This codes for CASSLVDGYNQPQHF.

At least ten counts were recorded for this clonotype. This sequence joins TRBV10-3 and TRBJ1-1; the match to TRBD1 covers 7 bases. Germline lookup yields CDR1 ENHRY and CDR2 SYGVKD. The CDR3 has 13 residues. Trimming took 11 bases from V and 1 from J; bases not matched to a gene: 7. In nucleotides, the CDR3 is TGTGCCGTCGCGGGACAGCCGAACACTGAAGCTTTCTTT. Its protein is CAVAGQPNTEAFF.

Only a few counts were recorded for this clonotype. The V call is TRBV7-2, the J call TRBJ1-1, with D uncertain. CDR1 and CDR2 from the germline V gene are SGHTA and FQGNSA. V dropped 1 base and J dropped 8 bases, with 14 bases sitting between them. The CDR3 loop spans 14 amino acids. The chain's CDR3 is CASSLVTAVKEAFF. The CDR3 DNA is TGTGCCAGCAGCTTAGTAACGGCGGTTAAGGAAGCTTTCTTT.

This clonotype has ten or more counts. The V and J genes are TRBV12-3 or TRBV12-4 and TRBJ2-1; no clear D gene. V lost 3 bases, J lost 8 bases, and 5 bases lay in between. This CDR3 has 11 amino acids. CDR3 nucleotides: TGTGCCAGCAGTTTTAGGGATGAGCAGTTCTTC. It encodes CASSFRDEQFF.

This clonotype was observed a few times. This chain connects TRBV13 to TRBJ1-6; a weak D match, TRBD1 (5 bases). From germline, CDR1 is PRHDT and CDR2 FYEKMQ (reference sequence). The ends were cut back, 2 bases at V and 14 bases at J, with 13 bases in the middle. The CDR3 length is 13 residues. CDR3 bases: TGTGCCAGCAGCTTATGGGGCACTCTTGCCCTCCACTTT. Translating gives CASSLWGTLALHF.

This chain joins TRBV9 and TRBJ2-5, with TRBD2 as a possible D gene (5 bases). From germline, CDR1 is SGDLS and CDR2 YYNGEE. Trimming cost V 3 bases and J 1 base, with 7 bases left between them. This CDR3 has 13 amino acids. This CDR3 reads CASSAGFQETQYF. The DNA for the CDR3 is TGTGCCAGCAGCGCGGGGTTCCAAGAGACCCAGTACTTC.

The J gene is TRBJ2-2, the V gene TRBV7-2, with 7 positions matching TRBD2. After removal of 2 bases from V and 2 bases from J, the junction contained 5 bases not matched to a gene. In germline, CDR1 is SGHTA, CDR2 FQGNSA. This CDR3 has 16 amino acids. This chain's CDR3 is CASSLYASGNTGELFF. As DNA, the CDR3 is TGTGCCAGCAGCTTATATGCTAGCGGAAACACCGGGGAGCTGTTTTTT.

The sample holds many counts of this clonotype. The chain is built from TRBV18 and TRBJ1-3; D unresolved. This CDR3 has 15 amino acids. Germline V gene data show CDR1 as KGHSH and CDR2 as LQKENI. Trimming took 1 base from V and 2 from J, leaving 9 bases between them. The CDR3 region is CASSPRRGPGNTIYF. The CDR3 DNA reads TGTGCCAGCTCACCACGCAGAGGTCCTGGAAACACCATATATTTT. Looking up the rest from reference TRBV18 and TRBJ1-3 gives the full variable domain: NAGVMQNPRHLVRRRGQEARLRCSPMKGHSHVYWYRQLPEEGLKFMVYLQKENIIDESGMPKERFSAEFPKEGPSILRIQQVVRGDSAAYFCASSPRRGPGNTIYFGEGSWLTVV.